The 24 T cell receptor beta chains listed next were all sequenced from one sample in a study of CD8+ T cells in alopecia areata. RNA was isolated and reverse transcribed to cDNA, the sequencing template. Libraries were prepared by immunoSEQ multiplex PCR; TCRdb keeps only in-frame clonotypes and omits some of them. The sample carries thousands of clones, around 70% recorded once. Treatment: oral pan-JAK inhibitor, 5-10 mg twice daily. Samples from alopecia areata patients were lesional scalp punch biopsies and peripheral blood. Source: skin, taken at week 4, from a patient treated with tofacitinib. Every receptor here comes from a human donor with alopecia areata.

The chain carries TRBV20-1 and TRBJ2-3; D is unclear. Deletions cut 5 bases from V and 6 bases from J, with 9 bases between. CDR1 and CDR2 from the germline V gene are DFQATT and SNEGSKA (reference sequence). This CDR3 has 11 residues. The DNA for the CDR3 is TGCAGTGCTCAAGCTCCGGATACGCAGTATTTT. It specifies CSAQAPDTQYF.

The rearrangement links TRBV9 to TRBJ2-7; 7 nucleotides agree with TRBD1. CDR1 is SGDLS, CDR2 YYNGEE, per germline. Trimming took 4 bases from V and 6 from J; bases not matched to a gene: 16. The CDR3 runs to 16 residues. The DNA for the CDR3 is TGTGCCAGCAGCCGCCTTGACAGGGCGAGGTTAGGCGAGCAGTACTTC. Residues: CASSRLDRARLGEQYF.

This chain links TRBV6-1 with TRBJ2-7; a possible D gene is TRBD2 (6 bases). Per the germline V gene, CDR1 is MNHNS and CDR2 is SASEGT. The V gene lost 11 bases and the J gene lost 0 bases, with 11 bases spanning the gap. This CDR3 contains 12 residues. In DNA, the CDR3 is TGTGCCTCCGGGGACTTCTCCTACGAGCAGTACTTC. Translation gives CASGDFSYEQYF.

Comment on this clone: Other DNA sequences in the same sample also yield this CDR3. The V and J genes are TRBV19 and TRBJ1-1, with TRBD1 matching 8 bases. The V gene end was trimmed by 4 bases and the J gene end by 3 bases; junction bases not matched to a gene: 1. Germline V lookup: CDR1 LNHDA, CDR2 SQIVND (reference sequence). The CDR3 loop spans 13 amino acids. CDR3 loop: CASSTQGDTEAFF. The CDR3 nucleotides read TGTGCCAGTAGTACACAGGGGGACACTGAAGCTTTCTTT. Together with reference TRBV19 and TRBJ1-1, the CDR3 gives the full variable domain: DGGITQSPKYLFRKEGQNVTLSCEQNLNHDAMYWYRQDPGQGLRLIYYSQIVNDFQKGDIAEGYSVSREKKESFPLTVTSAQKNPTAFYLCASSTQGDTEAFFGQGTRLTVV.

The V and J genes are TRBV4-1 and TRBJ1-1, with TRBD1 matching over 9 bases. The germline gives CDR1 MGHRA, CDR2 YSYEKL. Trimming removed 4 bases from V and 0 bases from J; junction bases left unmatched: 6. The CDR3 is 16 amino acids. The CDR3 nucleotides read TGCGCCAGCAGCCCAGGACAGGGGACCCTGAACACTGAAGCTTTCTTT. Encoded protein: CASSPGQGTLNTEAFF.

This chain joins TRBV9 and TRBJ1-2; TRBD1 matches at 9 bases. Germline V CDR1 and CDR2: SGDLS, YYNGEE. This CDR3 is built from 13 residues. Losses at the gene ends were 1 base for V and 11 bases for J; bases not matched to a gene: 6. CDR3 coding DNA: TGTGCCAGCAGCGTACTGGACAGGGGTGCGTACACCTTC. The encoded protein is CASSVLDRGAYTF.

The gene calls are TRBV11-2 and TRBJ1-1, with 7 bases matching TRBD1. J lost 4 bases, V lost 3 bases, and 14 bases had no gene match. The CDR3 consists of 17 residues. Looked up from germline, CDR1 is SGHAT and CDR2 is FQNNGV. DNA for the CDR3: TGTGCCAGCAGCTTTCCCCCTAGGACAGGAAGGATCACTGAAGCTTTCTTT. Translation: CASSFPPRTGRITEAFF.

This chain uses TRBV6-5 with TRBJ1-1, with TRBD1 matching 8 bases. This CDR3 is built from 14 residues. CDR1 and CDR2 (germline): MNHEY, SVGAGI. V lost 5 bases, J lost 4 bases, and 6 bases stayed unmatched. The DNA of the CDR3 is TGTGCCAGCAGTGCACCAGGGGGCCGCACTGAAGCTTTCTTT. Translating gives CASSAPGGRTEAFF.

The rearrangement uses TRBV18 and TRBJ2-3; 9 nucleotides line up with TRBD2. The V segment lost 6 bases and the J segment 0 bases; nucleotides outside the gene matches: 19. Germline values: CDR1 KGHSH, CDR2 LQKENI. The CDR3 has 20 amino acids. CDR3 sequence (DNA): TGTGCCAGCTCGCCGTCATATAAGACTAGCGGACCCTCTAGCACAGATACGCAGTATTTT. This codes for CASSPSYKTSGPSSTDTQYF.

This chain uses TRBV6-1 with TRBJ1-5, with D maybe TRBD1 (5 bases). The germline V gene has CDR1 MNHNS and CDR2 SASEGT. The germline V and J ends were trimmed by 3 bases and 5 bases, with 8 bases remaining between them. This CDR3 contains 13 residues. The CDR3 is CASSDDRDQPQHF. In DNA form, the CDR3 reads TGTGCCAGCAGTGACGACAGAGATCAGCCCCAGCATTTT.

This clone was observed a handful of times. At one of its ends the junction is not consistent with the germline gene, which may arise from a read error. This chain uses TRBV6-5 with TRBJ2-7, with TRBD2 matching over 11 bases. Per the germline V gene, CDR1 is MNHEY and CDR2 is SVGAGI. The CDR3 contains 10 residues. The CDR3 protein is CATLAGGSSF. The CDR3 DNA reads TGTGCCACTCTAGCGGGGGGATCCTCTTTC.

The V call is TRBV7-1, the J call TRBJ1-2; D remains unclear. Being an ORF, TRBV7-1 has a function that is uncertain. Trimming shortened V by 5 bases and J by 4 bases, and 23 bases separated the two germline ends. This CDR3 is built from 17 residues. The CDR3: CASSNHSYEGKTYGYTF. CDR3 coding DNA: TGTGCCAGCAGCAACCACTCTTACGAGGGAAAGACCTATGGCTACACCTTC.

The J gene is TRBJ2-6, the V gene TRBV29-1; 8 bases match TRBD1. Germline values: CDR1 SQVTM, CDR2 ANQGSEA. J lost 1 base, V lost 6 bases, and 8 bases had no gene match. The CDR3 loop spans 16 amino acids. CDR3 DNA: TGCAGCGTGCTCAGGGGGCAGCCTTCTGGGGCCAACGTCCTGACTTTC. Protein: CSVLRGQPSGANVLTF.

This chain connects TRBV19 to TRBJ1-5; a weak D match, TRBD1 (5 bases). V was trimmed by 7 bases and J by 4 bases, leaving 8 bases between them. Germline-derived CDR1 and CDR2 are LNHDA and SQIVND (reference sequence). The CDR3 is 12 residues long. The CDR3 DNA reads TGTGCCAGTATCAGGGTAAATCAGCCCCAGCATTTT. It specifies CASIRVNQPQHF.

There are a few counts of this clone. The rearrangement uses TRBV7-8 and TRBJ2-1; D not resolved. CDR1 is SGHVS and CDR2 is FQNEAQ in the germline V gene. Trimming cost V 4 bases and J 1 base, with 14 bases left between them. This CDR3 comprises 16 residues. Here the CDR3 DNA reads TGTGCCAGCAGCTGGGCCCCTTCTCAGTCCTACAATGAGCAGTTCTTC. The encoded protein is CASSWAPSQSYNEQFF. The whole variable domain, remainder taken from reference TRBV7-8 and TRBJ2-1, is GAGVSQSPRYKVAKRGQDVALRCDPISGHVSLFWYQQALGQGPEFLTYFQNEAQLDKSGLPSDRFFAERPEGSVSTLKIQRTQQEDSAVYLCASSWAPSQSYNEQFFGPGTRLTVL.

This clone was seen a few times. The gene calls are TRBV30 and TRBJ1-5, with 12 positions matching TRBD1. Trimming took 5 bases from V and 7 from J; bases not matched to a gene: 6. CDR1 and CDR2 (germline): GTSNPN, SVGIG (reference sequence). This CDR3 has 14 amino acids. CDR3: CAWRGQGARQPQHF. In DNA, the CDR3 is TGTGCCTGGCGGGGACAGGGGGCTAGGCAGCCCCAGCATTTT.

This clone was counted once. This chain links TRBV18 with TRBJ2-4, with 7 nucleotides matching TRBD1. Germline lookup yields CDR1 KGHSH and CDR2 LQKENI. V was pared by 2 bases and J by 3 bases, with 10 bases of the junction left unmatched. The CDR3 is made up of 17 amino acids. CDR3 DNA sequence: TGTGCCAGCTCACCAGGGGCAAAGACAGGGCTCAAAAACATTCAGTACTTC. Amino acid sequence: CASSPGAKTGLKNIQYF. The full variable domain, rest sourced from reference TRBV18 and TRBJ2-4, is NAGVMQNPRHLVRRRGQEARLRCSPMKGHSHVYWYRQLPEEGLKFMVYLQKENIIDESGMPKERFSAEFPKEGPSILRIQQVVRGDSAAYFCASSPGAKTGLKNIQYFGAGTRLSVL.

The chain employs TRBV30 and TRBJ2-5; 8 bases line up with TRBD1. The DNA end is more similar to TRBJ2-7, so the J call may be wrong. This CDR3 comprises 14 residues. The germline CDR1 and CDR2 sequences are GTSNPN and SVGIG (reference sequence). This CDR3 reads CAWRRRQGTYEQYF. The CDR3 region has the DNA TGTGCCTGGAGGCGGAGACAGGGGACCTACGAGCAGTACTTC.

The chain has TRBV10-3 and TRBJ1-2, with unresolved D. The CDR3 contains 17 residues. CDR1 is ENHRY, CDR2 SYGVKD, per germline. Trimming took off 5 bases at V and 0 bases at J, with 19 bases between the two ends. CDR3 bases: TGTGCCATCAGTACAACTAGCGGGAGGACTTCTAACTATGGCTACACCTTC. As protein: CAISTTSGRTSNYGYTF.

This clone was seen a single time. The chain is built from TRBV6-1 and TRBJ2-5, with D uncertain. The DNA end lines up better with TRBJ2-7; the J call may be wrong. The CDR3 runs to 13 residues. The V gene's germline CDR1 is MNHNS and CDR2 SASEGT. DNA of the CDR3: TGTGCCAGCATGTTTACGGATTACTACGAGCAGTACTTC. This gives the protein CASMFTDYYEQYF.

The chain joins TRBV6-5 to TRBJ1-2; weak D call: TRBD1 (5 bases). This CDR3 comprises 15 residues. Germline lookup yields CDR1 MNHEY and CDR2 SVGAGI. V was trimmed by 2 bases and J by 1 base, leaving 11 bases between them. The CDR3 protein is CASSYQGSFNYGYTF. CDR3 nucleotide sequence: TGTGCCAGCAGTTACCAGGGTTCTTTTAACTATGGCTACACCTTC.

Turning to this clone: The junction departs from germline at one end; a sequencing error may be responsible. This chain links TRBV7-7 with TRBJ2-7; D possibly matches TRBD1 or TRBD2 (5 bases each). This CDR3 spans 13 amino acids. Per the germline V gene, CDR1 is SSHAT and CDR2 is FNYEAQ (reference sequence). CDR3 protein: CASSRGARDQQYF. The CDR3 coding sequence is TGTGCTAGCAGCCGAGGGGCTAGGGACCAGCAGTACTTC. Using reference TRBV7-7 and TRBJ2-7 for the parts outside the CDR3, the full variable domain is GAGVSQSPRYKVTKRGQDVTLRCDPISSHATLYWYQQALGQGPEFLTYFNYEAQPDKSGLPSDRFSAERPEGSISTLTIQRTEQRDSAMYRCASSRGARDQQYFGPGTRLTVT.

This clone was counted only a few times. This CDR3 is also generated by other DNA sequences in the sample. J is TRBJ2-3 and V is TRBV2, with 12 positions matching TRBD2. This CDR3 has 17 residues. V lost 5 bases and J lost 2; bases outside the gene matches: 8. Germline V gene lookup returns CDR1 SNHLY and CDR2 FYNNEI. In DNA, the CDR3 is TGTGCCAGCAGTCCCCGACTAGCGGGGGACTTCACAGATACGCAGTATTTT. This codes for CASSPRLAGDFTDTQYF. The variable domain in full, completed from reference TRBV2 and TRBJ2-3, reads EPEVTQTPSHQVTQMGQEVILRCVPISNHLYFYWYRQILGQKVEFLVSFYNNEISEKSEIFDDQFSVERPDGSNFTLKIRSTKLEDSAMYFCASSPRLAGDFTDTQYFGPGTRLTVL.

The J gene is TRBJ2-6, the V gene TRBV6-5; the D is unclear. The length of the CDR3 is 14 residues. Germline V CDR1 and CDR2: MNHEY, SVGAGI. Trimming shortened V by 5 bases and J by 4 bases, and 9 bases separated the two germline ends. The CDR3 region has the DNA TGTGCCAGCAGTGATTCCCCAGGGGCCAACGTCCTGACTTTC. Residues: CASSDSPGANVLTF.